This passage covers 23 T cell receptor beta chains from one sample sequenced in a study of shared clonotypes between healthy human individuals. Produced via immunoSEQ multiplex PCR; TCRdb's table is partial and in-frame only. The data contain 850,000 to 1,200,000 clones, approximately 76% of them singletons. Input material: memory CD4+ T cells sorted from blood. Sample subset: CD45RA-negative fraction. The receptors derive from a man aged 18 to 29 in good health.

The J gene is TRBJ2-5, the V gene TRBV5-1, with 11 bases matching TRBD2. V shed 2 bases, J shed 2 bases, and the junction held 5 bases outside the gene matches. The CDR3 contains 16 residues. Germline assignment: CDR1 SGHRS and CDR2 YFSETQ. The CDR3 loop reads CASSFGASGGQETQYF. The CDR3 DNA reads TGCGCCAGCAGCTTTGGGGCTAGCGGGGGGCAAGAGACCCAGTACTTC.

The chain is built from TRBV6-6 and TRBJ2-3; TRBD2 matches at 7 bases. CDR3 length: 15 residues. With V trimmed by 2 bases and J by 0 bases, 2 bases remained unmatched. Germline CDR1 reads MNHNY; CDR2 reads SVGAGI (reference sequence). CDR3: CASSYASGSTDTQYF. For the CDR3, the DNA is TGTGCCAGCAGTTACGCTAGCGGTAGCACAGATACGCAGTATTTT.

The CDR3 DNA sequence: TGCGCCAGCAGCTTGGGGGACAGGGATTGGATCACTGAAGCTTTCTTT. Translated: CASSLGDRDWITEAFF. V usage is TRBV5-1 and J usage is TRBJ1-1; 9 nucleotides align to TRBD1. Germline CDR1 SGHRS, CDR2 YFSETQ. The CDR3 spans 16 residues. The V and J ends lost 0 bases and 4 bases, in that order; junction bases with no gene match: 7.

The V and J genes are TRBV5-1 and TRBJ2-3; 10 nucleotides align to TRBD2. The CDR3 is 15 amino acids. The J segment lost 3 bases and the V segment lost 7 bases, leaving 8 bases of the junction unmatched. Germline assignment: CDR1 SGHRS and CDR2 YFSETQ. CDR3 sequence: CASGPGLAVTDTQYF. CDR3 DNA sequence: TGCGCCAGCGGTCCCGGACTAGCGGTTACAGATACGCAGTATTTT.

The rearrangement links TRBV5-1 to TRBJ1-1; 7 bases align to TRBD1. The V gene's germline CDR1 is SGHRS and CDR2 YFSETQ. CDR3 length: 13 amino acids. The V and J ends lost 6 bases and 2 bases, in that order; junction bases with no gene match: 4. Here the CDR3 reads CASKGQLNTEAFF. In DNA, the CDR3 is TGCGCCAGCAAGGGACAGTTAAACACTGAAGCTTTCTTT.

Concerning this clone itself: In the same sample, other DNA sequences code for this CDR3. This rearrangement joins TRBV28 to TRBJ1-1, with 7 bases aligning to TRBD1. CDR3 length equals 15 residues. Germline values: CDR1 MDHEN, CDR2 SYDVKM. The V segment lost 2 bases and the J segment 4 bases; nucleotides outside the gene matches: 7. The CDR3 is CASSLMGQGGTEAFF. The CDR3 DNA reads TGTGCCAGCAGTTTAATGGGGCAGGGGGGCACTGAAGCTTTCTTT.

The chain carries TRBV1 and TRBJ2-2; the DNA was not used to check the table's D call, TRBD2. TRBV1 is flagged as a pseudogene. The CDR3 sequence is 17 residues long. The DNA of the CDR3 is TGCACCAGCAGCCAGGGGTCGGGACTAGCGGCTACCGGGGAGCTGTTTTTT. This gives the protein CTSSQGSGLAATGELFF.

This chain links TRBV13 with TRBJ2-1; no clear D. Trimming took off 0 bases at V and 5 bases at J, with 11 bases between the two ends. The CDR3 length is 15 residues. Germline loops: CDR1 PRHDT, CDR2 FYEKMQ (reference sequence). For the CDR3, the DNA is TGTGCCAGCAGCTTAGGGGGCGAGAGAAACAATGAGCAGTTCTTC. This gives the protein CASSLGGERNNEQFF.

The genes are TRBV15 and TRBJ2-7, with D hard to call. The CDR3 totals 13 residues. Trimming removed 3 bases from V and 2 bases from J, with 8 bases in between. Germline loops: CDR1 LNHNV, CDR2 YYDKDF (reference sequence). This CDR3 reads CATSSVRAYEQYF. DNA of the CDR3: TGTGCCACCAGCAGTGTCAGAGCCTACGAGCAGTACTTC. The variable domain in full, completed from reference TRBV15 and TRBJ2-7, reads DAMVIQNPRYQVTQFGKPVTLSCSQTLNHNVMYWYQQKSSQAPKLLFHYYDKDFNNEADTPDNFQSRRPNTSFCFLDIRSPGLGDTAMYLCATSSVRAYEQYFGPGTRLTVT.

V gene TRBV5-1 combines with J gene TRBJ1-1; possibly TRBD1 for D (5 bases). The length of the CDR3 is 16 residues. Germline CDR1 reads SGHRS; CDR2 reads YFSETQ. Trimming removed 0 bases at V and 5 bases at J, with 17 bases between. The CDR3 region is CASSLGVGGLVTEAFF. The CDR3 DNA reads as TGCGCCAGCAGCTTGGGAGTCGGGGGGTTGGTGACTGAAGCTTTCTTT.

CDR3 loop: CASSYLGPTEAFF. The CDR3 coding sequence is TGTGCCAGCAGTTACTTAGGCCCCACTGAAGCTTTCTTT. The chain has TRBV6-5 and TRBJ1-1; no firm D call. CDR3 length: 13 amino acids. The V end lost 1 base, the J end lost 4 bases, and 7 bases lay between the germline ends. CDR1 and CDR2 from the germline V gene are MNHEY and SVGAGI.

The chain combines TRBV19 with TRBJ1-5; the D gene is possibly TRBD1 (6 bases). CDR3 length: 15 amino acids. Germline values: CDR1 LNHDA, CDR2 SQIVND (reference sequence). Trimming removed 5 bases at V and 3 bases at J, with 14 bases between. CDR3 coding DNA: TGTGCCAGTAGTGACCAACAGGGTTCCAATCAGCCCCAGCATTTT. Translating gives CASSDQQGSNQPQHF.

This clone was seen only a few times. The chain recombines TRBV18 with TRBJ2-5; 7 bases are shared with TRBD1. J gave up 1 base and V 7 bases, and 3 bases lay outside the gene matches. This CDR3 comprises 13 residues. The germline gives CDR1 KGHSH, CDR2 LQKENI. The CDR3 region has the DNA TGTGCCAGCTTCCGGGACAGCCAAGAGACCCAGTACTTC. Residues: CASFRDSQETQYF.

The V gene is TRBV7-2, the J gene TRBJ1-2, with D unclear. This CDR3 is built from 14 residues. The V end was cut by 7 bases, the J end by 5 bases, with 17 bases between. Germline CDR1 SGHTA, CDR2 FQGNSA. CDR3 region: CASTLNLAGYGYTF. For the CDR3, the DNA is TGTGCCAGCACTCTTAATCTCGCGGGGTATGGCTACACCTTC.

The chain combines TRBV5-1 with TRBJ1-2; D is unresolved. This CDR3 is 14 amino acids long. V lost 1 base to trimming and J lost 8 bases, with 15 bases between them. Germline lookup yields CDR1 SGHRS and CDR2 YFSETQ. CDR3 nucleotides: TGCGCCAGCAGCTTGAGCGGGGAGTCTGCGGGCTACACCTTC. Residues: CASSLSGESAGYTF.

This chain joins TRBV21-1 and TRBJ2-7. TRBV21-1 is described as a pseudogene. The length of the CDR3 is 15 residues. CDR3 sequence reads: CASSKRASRSYEQYF. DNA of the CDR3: TGTGCCAGCAGCAAAAGGGCTAGTCGGTCCTACGAGCAGTACTTC.

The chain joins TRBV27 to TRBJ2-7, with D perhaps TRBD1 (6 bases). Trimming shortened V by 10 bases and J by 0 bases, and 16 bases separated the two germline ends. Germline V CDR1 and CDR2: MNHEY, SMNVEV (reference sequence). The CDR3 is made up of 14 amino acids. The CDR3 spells CATKDSPLSYEQYF. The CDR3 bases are TGTGCCACGAAGGACAGTCCACTCTCCTACGAGCAGTACTTC.

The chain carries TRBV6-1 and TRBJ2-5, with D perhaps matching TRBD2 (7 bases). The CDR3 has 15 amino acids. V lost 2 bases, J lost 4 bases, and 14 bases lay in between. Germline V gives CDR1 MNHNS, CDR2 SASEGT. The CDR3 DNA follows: TGTGCCAGCAGTGAACACGGCGGGGGCGCAGAGACCCAGTACTTC. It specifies CASSEHGGGAETQYF.

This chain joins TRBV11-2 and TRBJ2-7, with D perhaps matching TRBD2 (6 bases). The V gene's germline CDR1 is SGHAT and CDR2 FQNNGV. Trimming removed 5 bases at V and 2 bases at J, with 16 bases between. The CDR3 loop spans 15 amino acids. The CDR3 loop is CASSPTLGGTYEQYF. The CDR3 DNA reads TGTGCCAGCAGCCCCACCCTGGGAGGTACCTACGAGCAGTACTTC.

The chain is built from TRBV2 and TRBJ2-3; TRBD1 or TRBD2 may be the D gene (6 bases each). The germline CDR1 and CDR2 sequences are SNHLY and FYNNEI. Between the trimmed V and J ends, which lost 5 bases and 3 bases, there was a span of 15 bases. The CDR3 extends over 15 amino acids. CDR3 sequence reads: CASSKLGGETDTQYF. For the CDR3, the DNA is TGTGCCAGCAGTAAGCTCGGGGGCGAGACAGATACGCAGTATTTT.

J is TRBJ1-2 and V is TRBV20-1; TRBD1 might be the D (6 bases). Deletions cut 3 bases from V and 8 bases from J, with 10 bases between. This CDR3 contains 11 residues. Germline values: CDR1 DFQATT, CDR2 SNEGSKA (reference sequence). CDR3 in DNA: TGCAGTGCTAGTGGGGACACGGGCTACACCTTC. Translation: CSASGDTGYTF.

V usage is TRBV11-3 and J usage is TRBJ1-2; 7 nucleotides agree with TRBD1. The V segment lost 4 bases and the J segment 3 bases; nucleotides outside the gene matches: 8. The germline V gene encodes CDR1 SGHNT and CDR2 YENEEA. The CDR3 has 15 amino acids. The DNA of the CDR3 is TGTGCCAGCAGCTCACTCTACGGACAGGACTATGGCTACACCTTC. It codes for CASSSLYGQDYGYTF.

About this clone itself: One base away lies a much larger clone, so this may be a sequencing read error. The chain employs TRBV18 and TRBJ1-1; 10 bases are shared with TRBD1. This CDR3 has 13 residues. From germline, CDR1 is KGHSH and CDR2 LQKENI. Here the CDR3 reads CTSSSTGGNEAFF. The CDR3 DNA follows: TGTACCAGCTCGTCGACAGGGGGCAATGAAGCTTTCTTT.